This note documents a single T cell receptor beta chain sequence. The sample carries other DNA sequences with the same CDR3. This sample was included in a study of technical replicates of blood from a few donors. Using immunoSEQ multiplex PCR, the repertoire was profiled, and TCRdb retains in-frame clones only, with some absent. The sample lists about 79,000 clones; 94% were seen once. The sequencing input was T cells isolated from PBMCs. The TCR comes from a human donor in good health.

The chain's CDR3 is CSVRQGSNQPQHF. For the CDR3, the DNA is TGCAGCGTTAGGCAGGGGAGCAATCAGCCCCAGCATTTT. The rearrangement uses TRBV29-1 and TRBJ1-5, with D maybe TRBD1 (6 bases). The CDR3 covers 13 residues. Germline V gives CDR1 SQVTM, CDR2 ANQGSEA. The germline V and J ends were trimmed by 5 bases and 1 base, with 9 bases remaining between them.